The 18 T cell receptor beta chains given below trace back to one sample, sequenced in a study of identical twins' blood T cells. MiXCR, run by TCRdb on the 5' RACE reads, gives a single entry per CDR3 protein. Here the sample spans fewer than 450,000 distinct CDR3 sequences, roughly 30% being singletons. The sequencing sample was made of PBMCs. These receptors all stem from a woman aged 18-50 years in good health.

This clonotype has just a few counts. The junction departs from the called germline gene at one end, perhaps through a read error. This chain links TRBV13 with TRBJ2-5; 7 positions agree with TRBD1. The germline V gene has CDR1 PRHDT and CDR2 FYEKMQ (reference sequence). The CDR3 has 17 residues. CDR3: CACSEHTTMTGTETQYF. The CDR3 DNA is TGTGCCTGCAGCGAACATACAACAATGACAGGGACAGAGACCCAGTACTTC.

Turning to this clonotype: An end of the junction differs from the germline gene, which may be a read error. The chain links TRBV6-2 or TRBV6-3 to TRBJ2-1; D gene unclear. CDR1 and CDR2 from the germline V gene are MNHEY and SVGEGT. This CDR3 spans 16 amino acids. Here the CDR3 reads CASSYLVMSSYNKQFF. DNA of the CDR3: TGTGCCAGCAGTTACTTAGTGATGAGCTCCTACAATAAGCAGTTCTTC.

This chain joins TRBV7-9 and TRBJ2-2, with 7 bases aligning to TRBD1. V was clipped by 10 bases and J by 6 bases; unmatched bases: 11. This CDR3 is 14 amino acids long. Looked up from germline, CDR1 is SEHNR and CDR2 is FQNEAQ (reference sequence). CDR3 sequence reads: CANLIGGESGELFF. The DNA for the CDR3 is TGTGCCAACCTTATAGGGGGCGAGTCCGGGGAGCTGTTTTTT.

The chain is built from TRBV6-5 and TRBJ1-1; D may be TRBD1 (5 bases). Trimming pared 6 bases from V and 5 bases from J, leaving 13 bases between. Looked up from germline, CDR1 is MNHEY and CDR2 is SVGAGI. There are 13 residues in the CDR3. The CDR3 is CASRGPGGTEAFF. The CDR3, as DNA: TGTGCCAGCAGAGGACCCGGGGGGACTGAAGCTTTCTTT.

This chain connects TRBV10-3 to TRBJ2-2; no firm D call. The CDR3 has 14 residues. With 8 bases removed from V and 1 base from J, the gap between germline ends came to 11 bases. Germline V lookup: CDR1 ENHRY, CDR2 SYGVKD. As DNA, the CDR3 is TGTGCCATCCAAATCAGGTTGAACACCGGGGAGCTGTTTTTT. This gives the protein CAIQIRLNTGELFF.

This clonotype was counted a few times. The V and J genes are TRBV28 and TRBJ2-1; tentative D call: TRBD1 (5 bases). V dropped 6 bases and J dropped 6 bases, with 12 bases sitting between them. This CDR3 comprises 13 residues. Germline loops: CDR1 MDHEN, CDR2 SYDVKM. CDR3 nucleotides: TGTGCCAGCAGGCCAACAGGCGTCAATGAGCAGTTCTTC. Its translation: CASRPTGVNEQFF.

This clonotype was recorded at least ten times. The chain has TRBV29-1 and TRBJ1-2; D not certain. CDR1 and CDR2 from the germline V gene are SQVTM and ANQGSEA. This CDR3 has 13 residues. The V and J ends lost 3 bases and 6 bases respectively, with 14 bases between them. This CDR3 reads CSVEDPQNNGYTF. DNA for the CDR3: TGCAGCGTTGAGGATCCGCAGAACAATGGCTACACCTTC. Full variable domain (missing parts from reference TRBV29-1 and TRBJ1-2): SAVISQKPSRDICQRGTSLTIQCQVDSQVTMMFWYRQQPGQSLTLIATANQGSEATYESGFVIDKFPISRPNLTFSTLTVSNMSPEDSSIYLCSVEDPQNNGYTFGSGTRLTVV.

This clonotype was detected only a few times. V usage is TRBV7-9 and J usage is TRBJ1-4, with D possibly matching TRBD1 (6 bases). CDR3 length: 15 amino acids. Germline V gene lookup returns CDR1 SEHNR and CDR2 FQNEAQ (reference sequence). Between the trimmed V and J ends, which lost 9 bases and 7 bases, there was a span of 21 bases. The CDR3 DNA reads as TGTGCCAGTGCTGGGGGGCAGGGTGGCGGTGAAAAACTGTTTTTT. This sequence encodes CASAGGQGGGEKLFF.

The V call is TRBV29-1, the J call TRBJ1-4; no definite D call. Germline V CDR1 and CDR2: SQVTM, ANQGSEA. The CDR3 has 13 residues. V lost 5 bases and J lost 2, with 9 bases in between. The CDR3 here is CSVPGETNEKLFF. CDR3 in DNA: TGCAGCGTTCCGGGTGAGACTAATGAAAAACTGTTTTTT.

The chain links TRBV19 to TRBJ2-7; D is perhaps TRBD2 (5 bases). Germline CDR1 and CDR2: LNHDA and SQIVND (reference sequence). The CDR3 contains 12 residues. The CDR3 is CASGFSPYEQYF. CDR3 in DNA: TGTGCGTCGGGGTTTAGTCCCTACGAGCAGTACTTC.

The chain links TRBV7-6 to TRBJ2-3, with D possibly being TRBD1 (5 bases). The CDR3 spans 14 residues. Trimming left V 9 bases short and J 4 bases short, with 17 bases between. Germline V gene sequence: CDR1 SGHVS, CDR2 FNYEAQ. The CDR3, as DNA: TGTGCCAGTAGTTACAGGCTGGGGTCAGATACGCAGTATTTT. This translates into CASSYRLGSDTQYF.

The J gene is TRBJ2-1, the V gene TRBV7-2; no reliable D call. The germline V and J ends were trimmed by 3 bases and 1 base, with 10 bases remaining between them. The germline V gene has CDR1 SGHTA and CDR2 FQGNSA. The CDR3 is made up of 15 amino acids. The CDR3: CASSFFLGSYNEQFF. In DNA, the CDR3 is TGTGCCAGCAGCTTTTTCTTAGGGTCCTACAATGAGCAGTTCTTC.

For this clonotype: A clone one base away is much larger, so this may be a read error. The V and J genes are TRBV18 and TRBJ1-6, with a tentative D call TRBD1 (5 bases). The CDR3 totals 16 residues. The germline CDR1 and CDR2 sequences are KGHSH and LQKENI. The V end was cut by 3 bases, the J end by 9 bases, with 18 bases between. In DNA, the CDR3 is TGTGCCAGCTCACCGAACGACGGGAGGGGCTTTTCACCCCTCCACTTT. Its protein product is CASSPNDGRGFSPLHF. Complete variable domain (other parts from reference TRBV18 and TRBJ1-6): NAGVMQNPRHLVRRRGQEARLRCSPMKGHSHVYWYRQLPEEGLKFMVYLQKENIIDESGMPKERFSAEFPKEGPSILRIQQVVRGDSAAYFCASSPNDGRGFSPLHFGNGTRLTVT.

V usage is TRBV7-2 and J usage is TRBJ1-3; 7 nucleotides line up with TRBD1. The CDR3 is 15 residues long. CDR1 SGHTA and CDR2 FQGNSA come from the germline V gene. V trimming: 6 bases; J trimming: 2 bases; junction bases outside the gene matches: 7. The DNA for the CDR3 is TGTGCCAGCAGAAACAGGGGTGGCGCTGGAAACACCATATATTTT. Encoded protein: CASRNRGGAGNTIYF.

This chain uses TRBV2 with TRBJ2-1, with D tentatively TRBD1 (5 bases). Germline values: CDR1 SNHLY, CDR2 FYNNEI. Trimming removed 6 bases from V and 1 base from J, with 13 bases in between. The CDR3 runs 15 residues. The CDR3 DNA is TGTGCCAGCAGCCGCCGACAGAATTCCTACAATGAGCAGTTCTTC. Amino acid sequence: CASSRRQNSYNEQFF.

Of note for this clonotype: A much larger clone differs from this one at a single base, so this may be a read error. The chain carries TRBV2 and TRBJ1-2; D gene uncertain. CDR1 is SNHLY, CDR2 FYNNEI, per germline. This CDR3 region has 13 residues. CDR3: CACSDNFYYGYTF. In nucleotides, the CDR3 is TGTGCCTGCAGTGATAACTTTTACTATGGCTACACCTTC. Complete variable domain (other parts from reference TRBV2 and TRBJ1-2): EPEVTQTPSHQVTQMGQEVILRCVPISNHLYFYWYRQILGQKVEFLVSFYNNEISEKSEIFDDQFSVERPDGSNFTLKIRSTKLEDSAMYFCACSDNFYYGYTFGSGTRLTVV.

This chain uses TRBV14 with TRBJ2-2; D might be TRBD1 (5 bases). Trimming took 3 bases from V and 5 from J, leaving 7 bases between them. Germline values: CDR1 SGHDN, CDR2 FVKESK. This CDR3 spans 13 amino acids. CDR3 nucleotides: TGTGCCAGCAGCCAGCAGGGAACCGGGGAGCTGTTTTTT. Its translation is CASSQQGTGELFF.

Only a few counts were recorded for this clonotype. CDR3 protein: CATSDPLGGGSTDTQYF. DNA of the CDR3: TGTGCCACCAGTGATCCATTAGGCGGGGGGAGCACAGATACGCAGTATTTT. The rearrangement uses TRBV24-1 and TRBJ2-3; 8 bases align to TRBD2. With V trimmed by 3 bases and J by 0 bases, 7 bases remained unmatched. The CDR3 loop spans 17 amino acids. Germline-derived CDR1 and CDR2 are KGHDR and SFDVKD.